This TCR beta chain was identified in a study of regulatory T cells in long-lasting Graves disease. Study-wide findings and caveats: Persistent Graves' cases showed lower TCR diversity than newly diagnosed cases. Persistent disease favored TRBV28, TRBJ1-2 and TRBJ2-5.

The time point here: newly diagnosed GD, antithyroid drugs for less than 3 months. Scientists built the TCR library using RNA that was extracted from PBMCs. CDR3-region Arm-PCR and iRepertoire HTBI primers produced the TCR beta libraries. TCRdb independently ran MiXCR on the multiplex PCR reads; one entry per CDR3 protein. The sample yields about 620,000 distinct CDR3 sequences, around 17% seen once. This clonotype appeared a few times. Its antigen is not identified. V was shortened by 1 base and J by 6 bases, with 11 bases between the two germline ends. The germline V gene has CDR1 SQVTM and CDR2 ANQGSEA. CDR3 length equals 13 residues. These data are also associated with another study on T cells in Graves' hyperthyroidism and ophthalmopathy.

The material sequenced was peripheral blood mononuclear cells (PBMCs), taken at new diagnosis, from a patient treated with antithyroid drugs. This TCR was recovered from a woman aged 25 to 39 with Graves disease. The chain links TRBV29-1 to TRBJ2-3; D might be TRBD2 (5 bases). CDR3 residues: CSVEGAVLDTQYF. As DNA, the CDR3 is TGCAGCGTTGAAGGAGCGGTGCTGGATACGCAGTATTTT.